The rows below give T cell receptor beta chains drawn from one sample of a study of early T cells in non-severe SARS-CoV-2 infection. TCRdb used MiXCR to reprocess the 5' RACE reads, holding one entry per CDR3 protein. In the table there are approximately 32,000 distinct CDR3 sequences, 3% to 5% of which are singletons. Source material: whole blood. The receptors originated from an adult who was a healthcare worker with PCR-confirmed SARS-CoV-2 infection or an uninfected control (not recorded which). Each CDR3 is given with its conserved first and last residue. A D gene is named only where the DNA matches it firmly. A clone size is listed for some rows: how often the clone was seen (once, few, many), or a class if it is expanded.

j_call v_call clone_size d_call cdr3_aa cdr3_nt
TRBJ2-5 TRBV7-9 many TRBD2 CASSSPRAGGRETQYF TGTGCCAGCAGCTCCCCCCGGGCGGGGGGTCGTGAGACCCAGTACTTC
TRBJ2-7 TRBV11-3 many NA CASSRGPADRYEQYF TGTGCCAGCAGCCGCGGCCCAGCGGATCGTTACGAGCAGTACTTC
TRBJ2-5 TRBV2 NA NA CASSRGRPETQYF TGTGCCAGCTCCCGGGGGAGACCAGAGACCCAGTACTTC
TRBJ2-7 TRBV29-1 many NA CSVEDGSYEQYF TGCAGCGTTGAAGACGGATCCTACGAGCAGTACTTC
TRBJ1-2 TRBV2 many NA CASSAGLGYGYTF TGTGCCAGCAGTGCAGGGCTGGGGTATGGCTACACCTTC
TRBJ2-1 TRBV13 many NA CASSSSVWGFRSYNEQFF TGTGCCAGCAGCTCTAGCGTTTGGGGGTTTCGGTCCTACAATGAGCAGTTCTTC
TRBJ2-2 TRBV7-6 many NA CASSSYGWRTANTGELFF TGTGCCAGCAGCTCCTACGGTTGGAGGACAGCGAACACCGGGGAGCTGTTTTTT
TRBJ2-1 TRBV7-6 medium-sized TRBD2 CASSNAPIGLAGYNEQFF TGTGCCAGCAGCAACGCTCCAATCGGACTAGCGGGGTACAATGAGCAGTTCTTC
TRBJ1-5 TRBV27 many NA CASSFASSYRESNQPQHF TGTGCCAGCAGTTTCGCTTCGTCGTACAGGGAAAGCAATCAGCCCCAGCATTTT
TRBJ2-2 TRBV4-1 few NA CASSSIRPGNTGELFF TGCGCCAGCAGTTCGATCAGGCCGGGGAACACCGGGGAGCTGTTTTTT
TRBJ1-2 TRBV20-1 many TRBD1 CSAKGTGGHYGYTF TGCAGTGCTAAGGGGACAGGGGGACACTATGGCTACACCTTC
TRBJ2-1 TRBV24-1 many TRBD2 CATSDLLAGGTEQFF TGTGCCACCAGTGATTTGCTAGCGGGAGGGACTGAGCAGTTCTTC
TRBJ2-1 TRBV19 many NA CASGQGGRNEQFF TGTGCCAGTGGGCAGGGGGGAAGAAATGAGCAGTTCTTC
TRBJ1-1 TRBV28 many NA CASSSLTEEAFF TGTGCCAGCAGTTCGCTCACAGAAGAAGCTTTCTTT
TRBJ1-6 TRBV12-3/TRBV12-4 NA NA CASSVKDSPLHF TGTGCCAGCAGTGTTAAAGATTCACCCCTCCACTTT
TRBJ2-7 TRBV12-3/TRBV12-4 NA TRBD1 CASLGQTSYEQYF TGTGCCAGCCTGGGACAGACCTCCTACGAGCAGTACTTC
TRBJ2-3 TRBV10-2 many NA CASRNTDTQYF TGCGCCAGCAGAAACACAGATACGCAGTATTTT
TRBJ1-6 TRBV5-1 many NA CASSEPNSPLHF TGCGCCAGCAGCGAGCCGAATTCACCCCTCCACTTT
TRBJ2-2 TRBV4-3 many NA CASSPWGTGELFF TGCGCCAGCAGCCCCTGGGGCACCGGGGAGCTGTTTTTT
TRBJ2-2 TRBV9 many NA CASSVTSTDGELFF TGTGCCAGCAGCGTGACTAGTACGGACGGGGAGCTGTTTTTT
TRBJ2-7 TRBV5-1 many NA CASSSGTKEYF TGCGCCAGCAGCTCCGGGACGAAGGAGTACTTC
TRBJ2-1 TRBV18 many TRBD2 CASSPRLAGLYNEQFF TGTGCCAGCTCCCCCCGGCTAGCGGGACTCTACAATGAGCAGTTCTTC
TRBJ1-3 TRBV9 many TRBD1 CASSEQGTGGNTIYF TGTGCCAGCAGCGAACAGGGGACGGGAGGAAACACCATATATTTT
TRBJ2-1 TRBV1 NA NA CTSSHVGLVGNEQFF TGCACCAGCAGCCACGTCGGACTAGTGGGAAATGAGCAGTTCTTC
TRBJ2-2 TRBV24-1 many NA CATSDDDQATGELFF TGTGCCACCAGTGACGACGATCAGGCCACCGGGGAGCTGTTTTTT
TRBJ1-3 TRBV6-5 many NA CASGGVHSGNTIYF TGTGCCAGCGGAGGGGTCCACTCTGGAAACACCATATATTTT